The next 21 T cell receptor beta chains were all read from a single sample in a study of response to subunit inactivated influenza vaccine (dated by TCRdb to the late 2010s). The library relied on RT-PCR. Sequencing took place on an Illumina HiSeq 2500. The public reads were reprocessed in TCRdb via fastp at Q25 and MiXCR, keeping in-frame beta chains. Records with the same CDR3 protein are collapsed into one entry carrying the most frequent genes and DNA. The sample data list about 570,000 distinct CDR3 sequences, and 12% of these were observed just once. 10% of the sample goes to the ten largest clones. Sequenced here: PBMCs from blood, sampled on the day of vaccination. Receptor source: a man in his fifties who received an inactivated influenza vaccine. Donor details come from another sample of the same person, matched by shared clones.

The V and J genes are TRBV10-1 and TRBJ2-3; 10 bases agree with TRBD2. The ends lost 0 bases at V and 0 bases at J; junction bases unmatched: 9. The CDR3 runs to 19 residues. Germline V gene data show CDR1 as WNHNN and CDR2 as SYGVQD (reference sequence). CDR3 region: CASSESRSSGGLSTDTQYF. The DNA of the CDR3 is TGCGCCAGCAGTGAGTCAAGGTCTAGCGGGGGTTTAAGCACAGATACGCAGTATTTT.

This clonotype was seen at least ten times. The V gene is TRBV12-3 or TRBV12-4, the J gene TRBJ2-7; 9 bases agree with TRBD1. The length of the CDR3 is 15 residues. The V segment lost 3 bases and the J segment 3 bases; nucleotides outside the gene matches: 6. CDR3 residues: CASSFPDRGFYEQYF. CDR3 DNA: TGTGCCAGCAGTTTCCCTGACAGGGGGTTCTACGAGCAGTACTTC.

This clonotype has only a few counts. The rearrangement joins TRBV12-3 or TRBV12-4 to TRBJ2-2, with D tentatively TRBD1 (5 bases). This CDR3 spans 15 amino acids. The V and J ends lost 5 bases and 5 bases respectively, with 15 bases between them. The CDR3 DNA sequence: TGTGCCAGCAGTATCCAGGGTCGTAGGACCGGGGAGCTGTTTTTT. Translating it yields CASSIQGRRTGELFF.

In its sample, this clonotype was seen a few times. V and J are TRBV4-2 and TRBJ2-1; 9 bases are a match to TRBD1. After removal of 2 bases from V and 7 bases from J, the junction contained 9 bases not matched to a gene. CDR1 LGHNA and CDR2 YNFKEQ come from the germline V gene. This CDR3 contains 16 residues. The CDR3 DNA reads as TGTGCCAGCAGCCAAATTAAGGGACAGGGATTGAATGAGCAGTTCTTC. Amino acid sequence: CASSQIKGQGLNEQFF.

This clonotype was recorded at least ten times. The chain carries TRBV5-1 and TRBJ2-3; D remains unclear. The ends were cut back, 3 bases at V and 0 bases at J, with 11 bases in the middle. The CDR3 loop spans 15 amino acids. Germline V gene lookup returns CDR1 SGHRS and CDR2 YFSETQ. This CDR3 reads CASSSPDRSTDTQYF. The CDR3 coding sequence is TGCGCCAGCAGCTCCCCGGACCGTAGCACAGATACGCAGTATTTT.

The rearrangement joins TRBV3-1 to TRBJ2-1, with D possibly matching TRBD2 (5 bases). From germline, CDR1 is LGHDT and CDR2 YNNKEL (reference sequence). CDR3 length equals 15 residues. V shed 2 bases and J shed 4 bases, with 12 bases lying between them. Here the CDR3 reads CASSQTAVLYNEQFF. Here the CDR3 DNA reads TGTGCCAGCAGCCAAACAGCGGTCCTTTACAATGAGCAGTTCTTC.

V and J are TRBV29-1 and TRBJ2-6; D unresolved. V lost 0 bases, J lost 0 bases, and 15 bases lay in between. The CDR3 extends over 18 amino acids. Germline V gene data show CDR1 as SQVTM and CDR2 as ANQGSEA. The DNA of the CDR3 is TGCAGCGTTGAAGAGAACAGACGAACCTTCTCTGGGGCCAACGTCCTGACTTTC. As protein: CSVEENRRTFSGANVLTF.

This clonotype came up a few times. The chain recombines TRBV6-2 or TRBV6-3 with TRBJ2-7; TRBD2 matches at 8 bases. Trimming cost V 9 bases and J 6 bases; bases outside gene matches: 19. Germline CDR1 and CDR2: MNHEY and SVGEGT. The CDR3 is 16 residues long. CDR3 region: CASSKSKAGAPREQYF. The CDR3 DNA is TGTGCCAGTAGTAAGTCCAAAGCGGGAGCCCCTCGCGAGCAGTACTTC.

As regards this clonotype: A junction boundary mismatches the germline segment, possibly from a read error. This sequence joins TRBV15 and TRBJ2-4; 12 nucleotides line up with TRBD1. Germline V lookup: CDR1 LNHNV, CDR2 YYDKDF (reference sequence). The CDR3 has 16 amino acids. CDR3 loop: CAISEWDRGLENIQYF. For the CDR3, the DNA is TGTGCCATCAGCGAATGGGACAGGGGGCTTGAAAACATTCAGTACTTC.

This clonotype has just a few counts. The J gene is TRBJ1-3, the V gene TRBV7-2; D is perhaps TRBD1 (5 bases). The CDR3 consists of 15 residues. CDR1 is SGHTA, CDR2 FQGNSA, per germline. Trimming removed 1 base from V and 0 bases from J, with 7 bases in between. The CDR3 sequence: CASSLGQLSGNTIYF. The CDR3 nucleotides read TGTGCCAGCAGCTTAGGACAGCTCTCTGGAAACACCATATATTTT. Full variable domain (remainder filled in from reference TRBV7-2 and TRBJ1-3): GAGVSQSPSNKVTEKGKDVELRCDPISGHTALYWYRQSLGQGLEFLIYFQGNSAPDKSGLPSDRFSAERTGGSVSTLTIQRTQQEDSAVYLCASSLGQLSGNTIYFGEGSWLTVV.

The rearrangement uses TRBV5-6 and TRBJ1-1; 7 bases map to TRBD1. Germline V gene data show CDR1 as SGHDT and CDR2 as YYEEEE. Losses at the gene ends were 6 bases for V and 1 base for J; bases not matched to a gene: 9. This CDR3 has 15 amino acids. The CDR3 reads CASNRLDRANTEAFF. In nucleotides, the CDR3 is TGTGCCAGCAACCGCCTCGACAGGGCGAACACTGAAGCTTTCTTT.

This chain connects TRBV4-2 to TRBJ2-5, with D unclear. The germline V gene has CDR1 LGHNA and CDR2 YNFKEQ. The CDR3 totals 15 residues. With 0 bases removed from V and 1 base from J, the gap between germline ends came to 9 bases. Written as DNA, the CDR3 is TGTGCCAGCAGCCAAGACAGATTTAGCCAAGAGACCCAGTACTTC. This codes for CASSQDRFSQETQYF.

This clonotype was found a few times. The chain carries TRBV18 and TRBJ2-5; 7 bases line up with TRBD1. Germline CDR1 and CDR2: KGHSH and LQKENI. This CDR3 has 14 residues. Trimming at V came to 5 bases and at J to 9 bases, leaving 12 bases not matched to a gene. This CDR3 reads CASSYGQATSAQYF. CDR3 DNA sequence: TGTGCCAGCTCATACGGACAGGCCACGTCGGCCCAGTACTTC.

V is TRBV28 and J is TRBJ2-7; 10 bases align to TRBD2. Germline V CDR1 and CDR2: MDHEN, SYDVKM. This CDR3 comprises 17 residues. With V trimmed by 6 bases and J by 5 bases, 16 bases remained unmatched. The CDR3 spells CASRGRTSGTSMNEQYF. CDR3 nucleotide sequence: TGTGCCAGCAGAGGACGTACTAGCGGGACCTCGATGAACGAGCAGTACTTC.

The rearrangement uses TRBV30 and TRBJ2-1; TRBD2 matches 11 bases. The germline V gene encodes CDR1 GTSNPN and CDR2 SVGIG (reference sequence). The trim removed 1 base at V and 9 bases at J, leaving 5 bases unmatched. There are 14 residues in the CDR3. The CDR3 spells CAWSDGLAGPEQFF. The CDR3 nucleotides read TGTGCCTGGAGTGACGGACTAGCGGGTCCTGAGCAGTTCTTC. Full variable domain (missing parts from reference TRBV30 and TRBJ2-1): SQTIHQWPATLVQPVGSPLSLECTVEGTSNPNLYWYRQAAGRGLQLLFYSVGIGQISSEVPQNLSASRPQDRQFILSSKKLLLSDSGFYLCAWSDGLAGPEQFFGPGTRLTVL.

This clonotype was recorded a few times. The CDR3 nucleotides read TGCGCCAGCAGCGAAATACAGGGGGCCTATAGCAATCAGCCCCAGCATTTT. Translation gives CASSEIQGAYSNQPQHF. This chain joins TRBV4-1 and TRBJ1-5; TRBD1 aligns across 9 bases. The germline CDR1 and CDR2 sequences are MGHRA and YSYEKL. This CDR3 has 17 residues. The J segment lost 0 bases and the V segment lost 5 bases, leaving 8 bases of the junction unmatched.

This clonotype has only a few counts. The chain joins TRBV20-1 to TRBJ2-3, with TRBD1 as a possible D gene (5 bases). The germline V gene encodes CDR1 DFQATT and CDR2 SNEGSKA (reference sequence). The CDR3 contains 14 residues. V lost 3 bases, J lost 6 bases, and 16 bases lay in between. The CDR3 here is CSASFYPGLDTQYF. As DNA, the CDR3 is TGCAGTGCTAGCTTTTACCCAGGGCTTGATACGCAGTATTTT.

This chain joins TRBV5-6 and TRBJ1-4, with 8 bases identical to TRBD1. Per the germline V gene, CDR1 is SGHDT and CDR2 is YYEEEE. The V and J ends lost 5 bases and 7 bases, in that order; junction bases with no gene match: 4. This CDR3 region has 13 residues. In nucleotides, the CDR3 is TGTGCCAGCAGTGAGGACAGGGTTGAAAAACTGTTTTTT. It encodes CASSEDRVEKLFF. Based on the CDR3 plus reference TRBV5-6 and TRBJ1-4, the full variable domain is DAGVTQSPTHLIKTRGQQVTLRCSPKSGHDTVSWYQQALGQGPQFIFQYYEEEERQRGNFPDRFSGHQFPNYSSELNVNALLLGDSALYLCASSEDRVEKLFFGSGTQLSVL.

The sample holds many counts of this clonotype. The chain has TRBV3-1 and TRBJ1-1, with unresolved D. The CDR3 totals 18 residues. Trimming took 0 bases from V and 0 from J, leaving 17 bases between them. The germline CDR1 and CDR2 sequences are LGHDT and YNNKEL (reference sequence). DNA for the CDR3: TGTGCCAGCAGCCAAGACTTGATATACTCAACAGTGAACACTGAAGCTTTCTTT. Amino acids: CASSQDLIYSTVNTEAFF.

The chain recombines TRBV12-3 or TRBV12-4 with TRBJ2-1; the D gene is possibly TRBD1 (5 bases). Trimming left V 3 bases short and J 7 bases short, with 10 bases between. The CDR3 has 13 residues. In DNA, the CDR3 is TGTGCCAGCAGTTTGGACACGAGGAATGAGCAGTTCTTC. Protein sequence: CASSLDTRNEQFF.

This clonotype has only a few counts. The V call is TRBV5-1, the J call TRBJ2-2; D not certain. The V gene lost 2 bases and the J gene lost 6 bases, with 14 bases spanning the gap. CDR1 SGHRS and CDR2 YFSETQ come from the germline V gene. This CDR3 region has 15 residues. This CDR3 reads CASSFGPSLAGELFF. The CDR3 DNA follows: TGCGCCAGCAGCTTTGGCCCCTCCCTAGCCGGGGAGCTGTTTTTT.